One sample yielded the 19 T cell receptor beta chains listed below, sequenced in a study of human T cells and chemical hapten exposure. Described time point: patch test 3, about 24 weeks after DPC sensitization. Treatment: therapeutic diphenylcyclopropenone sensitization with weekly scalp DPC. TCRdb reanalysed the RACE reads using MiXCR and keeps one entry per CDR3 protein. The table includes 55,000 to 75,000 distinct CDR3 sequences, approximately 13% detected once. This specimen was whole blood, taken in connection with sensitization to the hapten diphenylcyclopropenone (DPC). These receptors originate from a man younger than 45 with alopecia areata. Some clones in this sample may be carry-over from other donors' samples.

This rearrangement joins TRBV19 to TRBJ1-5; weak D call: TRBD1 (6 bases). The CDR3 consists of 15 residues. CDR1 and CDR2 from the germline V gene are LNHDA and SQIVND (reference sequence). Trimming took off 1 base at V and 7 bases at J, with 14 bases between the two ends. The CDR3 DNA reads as TGTGCCAGTAGTATAGCAGTGGCAGGGGAGCAGCCCCAGCATTTT. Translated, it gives CASSIAVAGEQPQHF.

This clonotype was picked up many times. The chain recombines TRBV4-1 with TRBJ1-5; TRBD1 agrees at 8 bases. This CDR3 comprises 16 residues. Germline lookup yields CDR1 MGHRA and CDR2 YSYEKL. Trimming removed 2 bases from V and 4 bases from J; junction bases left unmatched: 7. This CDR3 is CASSQTGGGGNQPQHF. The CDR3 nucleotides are TGCGCCAGCAGCCAAACAGGGGGGGGAGGGAATCAGCCCCAGCATTTT.

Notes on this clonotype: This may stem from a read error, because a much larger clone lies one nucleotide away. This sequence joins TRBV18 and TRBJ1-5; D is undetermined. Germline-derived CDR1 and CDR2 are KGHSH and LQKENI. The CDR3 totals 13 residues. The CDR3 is CASSPSENRPQHF. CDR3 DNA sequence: TGTGCCAGCTCACCGTCCGAGAATCGGCCCCAGCATTTT. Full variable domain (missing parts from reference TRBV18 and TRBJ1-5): NAGVMQNPRHLVRRRGQEARLRCSPMKGHSHVYWYRQLPEEGLKFMVYLQKENIIDESGMPKERFSAEFPKEGPSILRIQQVVRGDSAAYFCASSPSENRPQHFGDGTRLSIL.

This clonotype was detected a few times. The CDR3 is CASSQGTASKIYNEQFF. CDR3 nucleotide sequence: TGTGCCAGCAGCCAAGGGACAGCTTCAAAAATCTACAATGAGCAGTTCTTC. The rearrangement joins TRBV13 to TRBJ2-1, with 7 bases fitting TRBD1. CDR1 and CDR2 (germline): PRHDT, FYEKMQ (reference sequence). CDR3 size: 17 residues. The ends lost 5 bases at V and 3 bases at J; junction bases unmatched: 13.

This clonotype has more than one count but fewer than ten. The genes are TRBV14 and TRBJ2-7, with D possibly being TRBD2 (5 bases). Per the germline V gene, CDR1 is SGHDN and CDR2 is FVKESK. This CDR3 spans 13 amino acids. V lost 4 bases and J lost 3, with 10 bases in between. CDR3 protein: CASSPRRIYEQYF. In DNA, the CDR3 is TGTGCCAGCAGCCCGCGGAGGATCTACGAGCAGTACTTC.

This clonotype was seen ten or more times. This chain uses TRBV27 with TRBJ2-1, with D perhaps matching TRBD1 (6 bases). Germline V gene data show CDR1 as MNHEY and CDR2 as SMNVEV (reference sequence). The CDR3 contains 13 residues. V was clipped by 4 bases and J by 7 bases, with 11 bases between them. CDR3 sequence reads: CASSSGTMNEQFF. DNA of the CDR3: TGTGCCAGCAGTTCCGGGACAATGAATGAGCAGTTCTTC.

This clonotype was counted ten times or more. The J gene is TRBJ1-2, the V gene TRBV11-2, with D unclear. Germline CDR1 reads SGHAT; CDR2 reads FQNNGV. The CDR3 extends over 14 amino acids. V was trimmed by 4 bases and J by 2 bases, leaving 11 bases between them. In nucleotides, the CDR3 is TGTGCCAGCAGCTCCTTAAGTTCCAACTATGGCTACACCTTC. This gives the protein CASSSLSSNYGYTF.

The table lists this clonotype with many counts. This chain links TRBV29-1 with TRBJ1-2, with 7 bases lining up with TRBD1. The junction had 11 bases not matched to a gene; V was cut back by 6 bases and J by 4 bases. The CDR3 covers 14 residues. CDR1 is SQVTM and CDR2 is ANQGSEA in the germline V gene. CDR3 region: CSVGTNRGSYGYTF. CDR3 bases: TGCAGCGTGGGGACTAACAGGGGTAGCTATGGCTACACCTTC.

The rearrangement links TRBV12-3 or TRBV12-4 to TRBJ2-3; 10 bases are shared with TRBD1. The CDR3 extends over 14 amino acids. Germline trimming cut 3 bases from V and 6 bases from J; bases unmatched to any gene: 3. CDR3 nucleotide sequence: TGTGCCAGCAGTTTGGGACAGGGGTCGGATACGCAGTATTTT. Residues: CASSLGQGSDTQYF.

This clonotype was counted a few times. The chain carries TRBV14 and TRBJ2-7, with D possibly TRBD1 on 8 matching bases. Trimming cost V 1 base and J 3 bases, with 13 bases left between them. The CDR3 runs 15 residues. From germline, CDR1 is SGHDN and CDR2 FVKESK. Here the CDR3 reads CASSQGQGRVYEQYF. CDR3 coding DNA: TGTGCCAGCAGCCAAGGACAGGGGAGGGTCTACGAGCAGTACTTC.

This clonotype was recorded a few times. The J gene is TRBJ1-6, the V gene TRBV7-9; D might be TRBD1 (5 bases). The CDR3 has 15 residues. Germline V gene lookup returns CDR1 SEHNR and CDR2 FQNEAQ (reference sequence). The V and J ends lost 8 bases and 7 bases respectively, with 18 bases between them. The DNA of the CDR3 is TGTGCCAGCGCCGAACAGGATCTGGAAAATTCACCCCTCCACTTT. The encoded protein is CASAEQDLENSPLHF.

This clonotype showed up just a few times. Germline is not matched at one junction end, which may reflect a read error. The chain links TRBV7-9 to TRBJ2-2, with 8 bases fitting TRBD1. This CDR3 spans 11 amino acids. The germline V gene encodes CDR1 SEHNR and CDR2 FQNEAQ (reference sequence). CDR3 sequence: CASSKDRELFF. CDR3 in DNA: TGTGCCAGCTCAAAGGACAGGGAACTGTTTTTT.

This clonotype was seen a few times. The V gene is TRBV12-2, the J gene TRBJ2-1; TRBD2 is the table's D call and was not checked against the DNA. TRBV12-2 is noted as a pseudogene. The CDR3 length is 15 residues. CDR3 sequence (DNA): TGTGCAAGTCGCGCGGGCCCCAAAGCCTACAATGAGCAGTTCTTC. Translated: CASRAGPKAYNEQFF.

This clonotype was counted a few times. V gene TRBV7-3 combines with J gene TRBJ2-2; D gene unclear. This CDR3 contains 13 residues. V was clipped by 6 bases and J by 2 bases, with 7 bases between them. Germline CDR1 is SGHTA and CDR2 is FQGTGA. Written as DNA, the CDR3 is TGTGCCAGCAGTTCCCACAACACCGGGGAGCTGTTTTTT. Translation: CASSSHNTGELFF.

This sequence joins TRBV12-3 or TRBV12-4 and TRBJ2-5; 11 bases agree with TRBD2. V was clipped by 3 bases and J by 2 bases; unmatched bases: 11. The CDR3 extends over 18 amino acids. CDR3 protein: CASSFGRLASGGQETQYF. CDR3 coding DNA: TGTGCCAGCAGTTTTGGACGCCTGGCTAGCGGGGGGCAAGAGACCCAGTACTTC.

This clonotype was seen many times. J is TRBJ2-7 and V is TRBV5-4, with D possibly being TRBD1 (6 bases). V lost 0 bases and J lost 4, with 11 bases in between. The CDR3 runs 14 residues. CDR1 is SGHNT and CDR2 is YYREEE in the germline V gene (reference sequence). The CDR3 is CASSLAGTTYEQYF. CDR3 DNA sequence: TGTGCCAGCAGCTTGGCCGGGACAACGTACGAGCAGTACTTC.

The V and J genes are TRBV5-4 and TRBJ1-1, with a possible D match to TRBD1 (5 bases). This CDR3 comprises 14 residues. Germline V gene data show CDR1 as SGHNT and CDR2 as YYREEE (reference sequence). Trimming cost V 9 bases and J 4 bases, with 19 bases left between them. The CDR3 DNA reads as TGTGCCATCGAGCAGGGCGGGGGGGGCACTGAAGCTTTCTTT. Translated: CAIEQGGGGTEAFF.

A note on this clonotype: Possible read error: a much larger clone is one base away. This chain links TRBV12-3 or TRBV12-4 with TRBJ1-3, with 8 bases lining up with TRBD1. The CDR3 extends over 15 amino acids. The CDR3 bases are TGTGCCAGCAGTAGGGACAGGAACTCTGAAAACACCATATATTTT. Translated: CASSRDRNSENTIYF.

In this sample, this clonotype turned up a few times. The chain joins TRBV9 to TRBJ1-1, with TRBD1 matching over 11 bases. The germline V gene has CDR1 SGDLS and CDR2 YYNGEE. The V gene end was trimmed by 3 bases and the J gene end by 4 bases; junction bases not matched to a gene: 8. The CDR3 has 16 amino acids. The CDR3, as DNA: TGTGCCAGCAGCGACGGACAGGGGGCTGAGGGCACTGAAGCTTTCTTT. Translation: CASSDGQGAEGTEAFF.